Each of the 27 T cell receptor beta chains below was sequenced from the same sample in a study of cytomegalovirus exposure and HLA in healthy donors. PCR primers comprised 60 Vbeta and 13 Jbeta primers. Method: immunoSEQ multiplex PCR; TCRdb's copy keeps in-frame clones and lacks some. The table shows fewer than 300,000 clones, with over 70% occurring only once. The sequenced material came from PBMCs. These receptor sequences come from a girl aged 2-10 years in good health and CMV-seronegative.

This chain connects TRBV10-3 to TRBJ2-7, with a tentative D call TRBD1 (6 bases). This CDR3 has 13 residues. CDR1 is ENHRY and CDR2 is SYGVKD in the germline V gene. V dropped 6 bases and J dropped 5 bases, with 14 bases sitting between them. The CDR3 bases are TGTGCCATCAGCAACAGGGAATCCAACGAGCAGTACTTC. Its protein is CAISNRESNEQYF.

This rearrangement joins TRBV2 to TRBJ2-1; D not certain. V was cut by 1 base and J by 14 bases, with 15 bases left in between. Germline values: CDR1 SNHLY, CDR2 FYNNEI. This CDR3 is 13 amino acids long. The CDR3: CASSEVLQVKEFF. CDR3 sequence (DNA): TGTGCCAGCAGTGAAGTCCTGCAGGTGAAGGAGTTCTTC.

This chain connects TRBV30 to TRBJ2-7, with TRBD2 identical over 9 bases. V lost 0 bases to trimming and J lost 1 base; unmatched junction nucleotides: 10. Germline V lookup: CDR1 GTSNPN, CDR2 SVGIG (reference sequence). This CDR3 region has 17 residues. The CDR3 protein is CAWSVNSAGGPSYEQYF. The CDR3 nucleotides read TGTGCCTGGAGTGTGAATTCGGCGGGAGGGCCTTCCTACGAGCAGTACTTC.

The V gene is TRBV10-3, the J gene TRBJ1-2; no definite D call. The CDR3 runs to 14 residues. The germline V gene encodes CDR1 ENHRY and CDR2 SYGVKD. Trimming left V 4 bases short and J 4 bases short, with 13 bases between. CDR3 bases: TGTGCCATCAGTGTGGGAGCAGGTGGCTATGGCTACACCTTC. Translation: CAISVGAGGYGYTF.

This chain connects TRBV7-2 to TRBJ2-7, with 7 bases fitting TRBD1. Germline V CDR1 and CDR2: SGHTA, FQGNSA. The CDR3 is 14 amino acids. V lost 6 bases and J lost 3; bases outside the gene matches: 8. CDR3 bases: TGTGCCAGCAGGACAGGGTTTCGAGGCTACGAGCAGTACTTC. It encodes CASRTGFRGYEQYF. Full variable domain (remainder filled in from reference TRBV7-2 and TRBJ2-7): GAGVSQSPSNKVTEKGKDVELRCDPISGHTALYWYRQSLGQGLEFLIYFQGNSAPDKSGLPSDRFSAERTGGSVSTLTIQRTQQEDSAVYLCASRTGFRGYEQYFGPGTRLTVT.

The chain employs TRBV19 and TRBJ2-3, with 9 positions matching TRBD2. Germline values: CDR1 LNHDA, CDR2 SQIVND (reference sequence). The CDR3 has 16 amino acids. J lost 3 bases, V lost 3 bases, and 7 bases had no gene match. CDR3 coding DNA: TGTGCCAGTAGTATTGCTGGAGCGGGAGGAACAGATACGCAGTATTTT. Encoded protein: CASSIAGAGGTDTQYF.

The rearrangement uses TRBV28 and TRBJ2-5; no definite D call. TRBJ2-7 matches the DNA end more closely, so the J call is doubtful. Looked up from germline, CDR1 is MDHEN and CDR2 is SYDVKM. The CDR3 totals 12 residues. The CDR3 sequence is CASSSTTYEQYF. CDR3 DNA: TGTGCCAGCAGCTCCACTACCTACGAGCAGTACTTC.

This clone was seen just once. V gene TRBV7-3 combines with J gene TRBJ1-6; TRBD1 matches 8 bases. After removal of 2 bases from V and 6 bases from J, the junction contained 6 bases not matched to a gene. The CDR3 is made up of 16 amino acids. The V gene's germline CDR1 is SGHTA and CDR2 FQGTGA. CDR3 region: CASSLGQGLSNSPLHF. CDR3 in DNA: TGTGCCAGCAGCTTAGGACAGGGCTTGAGTAATTCACCCCTCCACTTT.

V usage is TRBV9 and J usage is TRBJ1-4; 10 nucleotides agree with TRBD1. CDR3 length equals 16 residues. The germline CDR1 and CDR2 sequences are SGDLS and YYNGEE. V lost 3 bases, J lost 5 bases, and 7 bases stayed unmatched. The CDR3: CASSARQGARNEKLFF. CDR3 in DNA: TGTGCCAGCAGCGCACGACAGGGGGCGAGGAATGAAAAACTGTTTTTT.

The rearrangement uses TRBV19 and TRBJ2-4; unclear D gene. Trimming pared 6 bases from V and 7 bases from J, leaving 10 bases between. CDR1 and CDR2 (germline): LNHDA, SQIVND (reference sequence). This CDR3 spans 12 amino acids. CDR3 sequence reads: CASSGFLNIQYF. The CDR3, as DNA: TGTGCCAGTAGCGGTTTCCTTAACATTCAGTACTTC. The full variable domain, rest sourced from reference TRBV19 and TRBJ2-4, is DGGITQSPKYLFRKEGQNVTLSCEQNLNHDAMYWYRQDPGQGLRLIYYSQIVNDFQKGDIAEGYSVSREKKESFPLTVTSAQKNPTAFYLCASSGFLNIQYFGAGTRLSVL.

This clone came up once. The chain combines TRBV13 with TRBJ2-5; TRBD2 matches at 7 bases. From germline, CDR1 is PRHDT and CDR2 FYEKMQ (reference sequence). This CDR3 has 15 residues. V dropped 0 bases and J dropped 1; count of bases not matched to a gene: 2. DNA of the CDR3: TGTGCCAGCAGCTTAGGTCCTAGCGGCCAAGAGACCCAGTACTTC. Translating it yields CASSLGPSGQETQYF.

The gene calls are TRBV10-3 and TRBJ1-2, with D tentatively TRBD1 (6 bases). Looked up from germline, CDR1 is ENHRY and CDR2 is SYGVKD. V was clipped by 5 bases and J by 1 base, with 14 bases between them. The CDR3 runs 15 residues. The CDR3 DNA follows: TGTGCCATCAGTTCCCGGACAGCCCTTAACTATGGCTACACCTTC. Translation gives CAISSRTALNYGYTF.

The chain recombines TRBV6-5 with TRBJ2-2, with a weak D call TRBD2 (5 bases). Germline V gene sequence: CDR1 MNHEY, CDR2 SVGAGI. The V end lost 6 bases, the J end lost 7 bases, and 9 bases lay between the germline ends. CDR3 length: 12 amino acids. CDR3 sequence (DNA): TGTGCCAGCAGCCACGGGATCGGGGAGCTGTTTTTT. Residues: CASSHGIGELFF.

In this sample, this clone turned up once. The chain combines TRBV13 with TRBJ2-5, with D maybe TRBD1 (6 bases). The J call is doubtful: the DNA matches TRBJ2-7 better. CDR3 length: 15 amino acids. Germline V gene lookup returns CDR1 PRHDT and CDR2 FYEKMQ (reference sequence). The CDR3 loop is CASSSGPGTNYEQYF. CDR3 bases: TGTGCCAGCAGCTCCGGCCCCGGGACAAACTACGAGCAGTACTTC.

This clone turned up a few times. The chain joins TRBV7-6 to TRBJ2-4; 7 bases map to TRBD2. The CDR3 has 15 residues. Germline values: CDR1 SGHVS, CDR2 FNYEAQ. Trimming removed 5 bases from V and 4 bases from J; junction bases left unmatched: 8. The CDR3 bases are TGTGCCAGCAGCCCGGGGAGCGGGGATAAAAACATTCAGTACTTC. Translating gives CASSPGSGDKNIQYF.

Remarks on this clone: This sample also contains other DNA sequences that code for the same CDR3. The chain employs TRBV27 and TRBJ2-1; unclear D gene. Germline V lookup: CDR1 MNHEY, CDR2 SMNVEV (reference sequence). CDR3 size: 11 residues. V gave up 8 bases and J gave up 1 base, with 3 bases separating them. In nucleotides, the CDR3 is TGTGCCAGCTTATCCTACAATGAGCAGTTCTTC. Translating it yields CASLSYNEQFF.

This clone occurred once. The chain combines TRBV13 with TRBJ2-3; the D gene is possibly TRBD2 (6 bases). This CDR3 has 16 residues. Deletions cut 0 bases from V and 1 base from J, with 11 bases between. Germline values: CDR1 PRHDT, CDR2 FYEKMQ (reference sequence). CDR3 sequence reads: CASSLGTGGRTDTQYF. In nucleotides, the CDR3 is TGTGCCAGCAGCTTAGGCACCGGGGGACGCACAGATACGCAGTATTTT.

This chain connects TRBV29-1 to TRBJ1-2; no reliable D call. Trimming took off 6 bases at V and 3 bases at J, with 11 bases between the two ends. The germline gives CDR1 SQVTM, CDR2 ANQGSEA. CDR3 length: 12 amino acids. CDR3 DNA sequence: TGCAGCGTCCCCCGAGGGTACTATGGCTACACCTTC. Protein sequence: CSVPRGYYGYTF.

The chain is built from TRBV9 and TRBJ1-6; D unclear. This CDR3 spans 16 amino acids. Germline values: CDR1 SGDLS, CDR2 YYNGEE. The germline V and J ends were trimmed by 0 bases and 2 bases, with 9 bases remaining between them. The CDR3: CASSVGGEAYNSPLHF. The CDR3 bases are TGTGCCAGCAGCGTAGGTGGGGAGGCCTATAATTCACCCCTCCACTTT.

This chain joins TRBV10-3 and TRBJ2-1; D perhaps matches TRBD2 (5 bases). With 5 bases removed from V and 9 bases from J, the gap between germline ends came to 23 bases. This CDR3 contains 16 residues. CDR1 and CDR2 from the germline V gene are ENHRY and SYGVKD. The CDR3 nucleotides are TGTGCCATCAGTTTCCTTGGTTATGGCTGGCGGGTTGAGCAGTTCTTC. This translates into CAISFLGYGWRVEQFF.

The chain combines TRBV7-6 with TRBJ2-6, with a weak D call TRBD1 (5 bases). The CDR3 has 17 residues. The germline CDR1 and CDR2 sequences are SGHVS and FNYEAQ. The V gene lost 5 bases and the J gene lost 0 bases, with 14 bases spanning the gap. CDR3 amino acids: CASSPRRVSSGANVLTF. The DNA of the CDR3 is TGTGCCAGCAGCCCCCGCAGGGTAAGCTCTGGGGCCAACGTCCTGACTTTC.

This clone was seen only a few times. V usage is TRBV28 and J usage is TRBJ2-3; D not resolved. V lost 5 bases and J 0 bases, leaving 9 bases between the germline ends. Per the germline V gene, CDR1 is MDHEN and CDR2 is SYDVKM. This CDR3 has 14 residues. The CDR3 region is CASSHRGSTDTQYF. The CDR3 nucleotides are TGTGCCAGCAGTCATCGTGGCAGCACAGATACGCAGTATTTT.

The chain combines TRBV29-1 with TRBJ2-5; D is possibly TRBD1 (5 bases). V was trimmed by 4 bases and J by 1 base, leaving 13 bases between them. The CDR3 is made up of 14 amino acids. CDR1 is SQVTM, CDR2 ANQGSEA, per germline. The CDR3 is CSVAGARIQETQYF. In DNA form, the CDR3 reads TGCAGCGTTGCTGGGGCGCGGATCCAAGAGACCCAGTACTTC. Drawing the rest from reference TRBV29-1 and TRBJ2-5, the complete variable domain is SAVISQKPSRDICQRGTSLTIQCQVDSQVTMMFWYRQQPGQSLTLIATANQGSEATYESGFVIDKFPISRPNLTFSTLTVSNMSPEDSSIYLCSVAGARIQETQYFGPGTRLLVL.

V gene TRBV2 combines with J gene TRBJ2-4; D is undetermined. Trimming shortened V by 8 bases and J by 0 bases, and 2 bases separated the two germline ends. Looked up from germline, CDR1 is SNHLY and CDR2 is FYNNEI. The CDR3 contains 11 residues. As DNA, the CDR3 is TGTGCCAGCCTAGCCAAAAACATTCAGTACTTC. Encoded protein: CASLAKNIQYF.

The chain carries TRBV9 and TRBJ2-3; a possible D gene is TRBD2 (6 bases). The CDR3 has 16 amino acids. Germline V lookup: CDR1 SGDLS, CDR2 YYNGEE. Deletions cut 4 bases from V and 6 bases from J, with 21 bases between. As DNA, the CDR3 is TGTGCCAGCAGCCATAGAGATGCGGGTGGGGGGGATACGCAGTATTTT. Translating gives CASSHRDAGGGDTQYF.

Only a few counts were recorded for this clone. CDR3 sequence (DNA): TGTGCCAGCCCCGCACTAATGAAAATGAACACTGAAGCTTTCTTT. Translated, it gives CASPALMKMNTEAFF. This chain uses TRBV13 with TRBJ1-1; D gene ambiguous. This CDR3 is built from 15 residues. Trimming cost V 8 bases and J 0 bases, with 16 bases left between them. Germline V CDR1 and CDR2: PRHDT, FYEKMQ (reference sequence).

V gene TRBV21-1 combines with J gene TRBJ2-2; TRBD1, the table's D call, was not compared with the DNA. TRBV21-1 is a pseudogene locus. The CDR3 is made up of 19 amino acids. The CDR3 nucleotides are TGTGCCAGCAGCTCTCGAACCCCCCGGGACAGGGGGCAAGCCGGGGAGCTGTTTTTT. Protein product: CASSSRTPRDRGQAGELFF.